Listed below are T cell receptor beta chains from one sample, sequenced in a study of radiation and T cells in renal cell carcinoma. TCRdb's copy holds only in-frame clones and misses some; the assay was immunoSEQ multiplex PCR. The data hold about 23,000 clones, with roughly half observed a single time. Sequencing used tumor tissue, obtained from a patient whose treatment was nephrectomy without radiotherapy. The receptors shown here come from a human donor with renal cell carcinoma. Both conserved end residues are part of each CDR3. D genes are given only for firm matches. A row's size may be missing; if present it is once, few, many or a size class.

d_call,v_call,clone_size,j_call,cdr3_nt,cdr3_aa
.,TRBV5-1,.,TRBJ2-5,TGCGCCAGCAGCTTGGAGGCAGGTCAACAAGAGACCCAGTACTTC,CASSLEAGQQETQYF
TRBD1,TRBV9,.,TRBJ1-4,TGTGCCAGCAGCGTACAGGGACAGGGGAATGAAAAACTGTTTTTT,CASSVQGQGNEKLFF
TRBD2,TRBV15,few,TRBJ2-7,TGTGCCACCAGCAGAGCCCGACTAGCGGGGGTCTACGAGCAGTACTTC,CATSRARLAGVYEQYF
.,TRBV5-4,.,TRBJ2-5,TGTGCCAGCAGCTTGAGAAGCGGCCAAGAGACCCAGTACTTC,CASSLRSGQETQYF
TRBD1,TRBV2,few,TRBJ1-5,TGTGCCAGCAGTGAAAGGGGGACAGGGGGCGGAATCGGGAGCAATCAGCCCCAGCATTTT,CASSERGTGGGIGSNQPQHF
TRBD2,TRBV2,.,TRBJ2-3,TGTGCCAGCGCGGGGGGAAACAGCCCCACAGATACGCAGTATTTT,CASAGGNSPTDTQYF
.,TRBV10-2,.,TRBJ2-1,TGCGCCAGCAGTGGTAGTAGCTCCTACAATGAGCAGTTCTTC,CASSGSSSYNEQFF
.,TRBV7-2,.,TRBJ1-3,TGTGCCAGCAGCTTGAGAGGGGCCGGTGGAAACACCATATATTTT,CASSLRGAGGNTIYF
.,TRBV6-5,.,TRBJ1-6,TGTGCCAGCAGTTCGGCAGAAAATAATTCACCCCTCCACTTT,CASSSAENNSPLHF
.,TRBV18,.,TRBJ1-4,TGTGCCAGCTCACCTGAGGCCTTTAATGAAAAACTGTTTTTT,CASSPEAFNEKLFF
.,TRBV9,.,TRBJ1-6,TGTGCCAGCAGCGAGGGAACCGACCCCTTTTCACCCCTCCACTTT,CASSEGTDPFSPLHF
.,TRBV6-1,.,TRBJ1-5,TGTGCCAGCAGTGAACCGCGAGGCCCTGATCAGCCCCAGCATTTT,CASSEPRGPDQPQHF
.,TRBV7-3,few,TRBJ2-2,TGTGCCAGCAGCTTAAGTTCCGGGGAGCTGTTTTTT,CASSLSSGELFF
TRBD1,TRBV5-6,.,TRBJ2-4,TGTGCCAGCAGCGTCGACAGGGTTCGGGCCAAAAACATTCAGTACTTC,CASSVDRVRAKNIQYF
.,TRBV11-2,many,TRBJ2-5,TGTGCCAGCAGCTTAGGAGGCCGACTAACTGAGACCCAGTACTTC,CASSLGGRLTETQYF
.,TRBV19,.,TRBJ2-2,TGTGCCAGTAGTATGCGGAACTCGAACACCGGGGAGCTGTTTTTT,CASSMRNSNTGELFF
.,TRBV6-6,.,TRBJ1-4,TGTGCCAGCAGTTACAGCGGGGGAGAAAAACTGTTTTTT,CASSYSGGEKLFF
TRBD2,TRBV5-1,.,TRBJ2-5,TGCGCCAGCAGTTCCGGACTAGACCAAGAGACCCAGTACTTC,CASSSGLDQETQYF
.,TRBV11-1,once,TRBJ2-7,TGTGCCAGCAGCTTAGGGGACCCGGGACGCGTCGGTAGGTACGAGCAGTACTTC,CASSLGDPGRVGRYEQYF
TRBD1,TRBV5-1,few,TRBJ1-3,TGCGCCAGCAGCTCCCGACAGGGCTCTGGAAACACCATATATTTT,CASSSRQGSGNTIYF
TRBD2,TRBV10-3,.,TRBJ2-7,TGTGCCATCAGTGAGTCAGTTAGCGGGGGGGCGTACGAGCAGTACTTC,CAISESVSGGAYEQYF
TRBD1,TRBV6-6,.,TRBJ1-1,TGTGCCAGCAGGGACAGGGGAAAGACTGAAGCTTTCTTT,CASRDRGKTEAFF
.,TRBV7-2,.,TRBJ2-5,TGTGCCAGCAGCGAGCAGGGGATCCAAGAGACCCAGTACTTC,CASSEQGIQETQYF
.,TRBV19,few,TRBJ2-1,TGTGCCAGTAGTAAGATGGGTCCGGCCAATGAGCAGTTCTTC,CASSKMGPANEQFF
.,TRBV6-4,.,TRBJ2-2,TGTGCCAGCAGTGACTCTAGCACCGGGGAGCTGTTTTTT,CASSDSSTGELFF
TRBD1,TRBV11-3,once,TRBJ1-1,TGTGCCAGCAGCCCCCAGGGGGGCGTTGAAGCTTTCTTT,CASSPQGGVEAFF
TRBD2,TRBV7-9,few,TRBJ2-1,TGTGCCAGCAGCTTAGAGGCGGGGGGGCCCGGCTGGGTAGTTGAGCAGTTCTTC,CASSLEAGGPGWVVEQFF
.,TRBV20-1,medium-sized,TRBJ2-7,TGCAGTGCCCTGGGTGGGTACGAGCAGTACTTC,CSALGGYEQYF
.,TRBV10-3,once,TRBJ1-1,TGTGCCAGTAGGAGAAACACAGGGACGAACACTGAAGCTTTCTTT,CASRRNTGTNTEAFF
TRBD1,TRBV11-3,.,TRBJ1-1,TGTGCCAGCAGACACTCTGAGGACAGGCCCGAAGGGAGCACTGAAGCTTTCTTT,CASRHSEDRPEGSTEAFF
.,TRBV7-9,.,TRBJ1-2,TGTGCCAGCAGCTTTCTCGTGGACTATGGCTACACCTTC,CASSFLVDYGYTF
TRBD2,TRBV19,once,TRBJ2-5,TGTGCCAGTAGTATAGTGACTAGCGGGGGGGCAGAGACCCAGTACTTC,CASSIVTSGGAETQYF
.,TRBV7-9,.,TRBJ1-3,TGTGCCAGCAGCCCCAGGGAAAGCTCTGGAAACACCATATATTTT,CASSPRESSGNTIYF
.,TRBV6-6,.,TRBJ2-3,TGTGCCAGCAGTTACTCCGGGCAGTCCACAGATACGCAGTATTTT,CASSYSGQSTDTQYF
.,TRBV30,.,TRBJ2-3,TGTGCCTGGAGTAGGAGGGGGGCCGGGGCAGATACGCAGTATTTT,CAWSRRGAGADTQYF
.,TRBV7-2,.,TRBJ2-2,TGTGCCAGCAGCTTAGCCCTGGGCGGGGAGCTGTTTTTT,CASSLALGGELFF
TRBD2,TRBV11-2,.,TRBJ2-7,TGTGCCAGCAGCTTAGTCGGGGGGAGCTCCTACGAGCAGTACTTC,CASSLVGGSSYEQYF
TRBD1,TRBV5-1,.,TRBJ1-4,TGCGCCAGCAGCTTGCAACAGGGGGCTGCAACTAATGAAAAACTGTTTTTT,CASSLQQGAATNEKLFF
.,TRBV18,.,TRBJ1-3,TGTGCCAGCTCACCGGAACACCGCTCTGGAAACACCATATATTTT,CASSPEHRSGNTIYF
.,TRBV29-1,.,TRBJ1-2,TGCAGCGTTGAAGAATCTACAGGCTTCTATGGCTACACCTTC,CSVEESTGFYGYTF
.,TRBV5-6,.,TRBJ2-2,TGTGCCAGCAGCTTGGGGCCAGGAGTCGGCAACACCGGGGAGCTGTTTTTT,CASSLGPGVGNTGELFF